The 28 T cell receptor beta chains below come from one sample, sequenced in a study of technical replicates of blood from several donors. Measured with immunoSEQ multiplex PCR; TCRdb has only the in-frame clones, and not every one. This sample has about 83,000 clones, with just under 95% found just once. Sequenced: T cells isolated from PBMCs. The receptors stem from a human donor in good health.

V usage is TRBV7-9 and J usage is TRBJ2-5; 12 bases are a match to TRBD2. V lost 3 bases, J lost 0 bases, and 2 bases stayed unmatched. Germline CDR1 and CDR2: SEHNR and FQNEAQ (reference sequence). This CDR3 comprises 16 residues. The CDR3 spells CASSFTSGRYQETQYF. CDR3 coding DNA: TGTGCCAGCAGCTTTACTAGCGGGAGGTACCAAGAGACCCAGTACTTC.

This clone was detected only once. The rearrangement uses TRBV18 and TRBJ2-7; D ambiguous. V lost 0 bases, J lost 1 base, and 7 bases lay in between. From germline, CDR1 is KGHSH and CDR2 LQKENI. The CDR3 loop spans 14 amino acids. The CDR3 DNA reads as TGTGCCAGCTCACCACCTTCGCGATCCTACGAGCAGTACTTC. This translates into CASSPPSRSYEQYF.

Notes on this clone: Other DNA sequences from this sample encode an identical CDR3 as well. V gene TRBV7-9 combines with J gene TRBJ2-5; D not resolved. CDR1 and CDR2 from the germline V gene are SEHNR and FQNEAQ (reference sequence). The V and J ends lost 4 bases and 5 bases respectively, with 5 bases between them. The CDR3 length is 11 residues. The CDR3 reads CASSSQETQYF. The CDR3 coding sequence is TGTGCCAGCAGCTCCCAGGAGACCCAGTACTTC.

The chain is built from TRBV30 and TRBJ1-1; D call uncertain. Germline V gives CDR1 GTSNPN, CDR2 SVGIG (reference sequence). The germline V and J ends were trimmed by 0 bases and 4 bases, with 9 bases remaining between them. The CDR3 totals 13 residues. The CDR3 region has the DNA TGTGCCTGGAGTGTTCGGGAGGGCACTGAAGCTTTCTTT. Its translation is CAWSVREGTEAFF.

The genes are TRBV18 and TRBJ1-5; 7 positions agree with TRBD1. Germline V gene data show CDR1 as KGHSH and CDR2 as LQKENI. Unmatched junction bases numbered 4, after V lost 2 bases and J lost 6 bases. CDR3 length: 14 residues. CDR3 loop: CASSPTGATQPQHF. The CDR3 DNA sequence: TGTGCCAGCTCACCAACAGGGGCCACTCAGCCCCAGCATTTT.

The CDR3 region is CSGSLAGTNTGELFF. CDR3 nucleotides: TGCAGCGGCTCCTTGGCGGGCACGAACACCGGGGAGCTGTTTTTT. The chain joins TRBV29-1 to TRBJ2-2, with a tentative D call TRBD2 (5 bases). Trimming left V 7 bases short and J 0 bases short, with 15 bases between. The CDR3 is made up of 15 amino acids. Germline loops: CDR1 SQVTM, CDR2 ANQGSEA.

The V and J genes are TRBV5-1 and TRBJ2-7, with 8 bases matching TRBD1. Trimming removed 4 bases from V and 2 bases from J; junction bases left unmatched: 8. The germline CDR1 and CDR2 sequences are SGHRS and YFSETQ. The CDR3 is made up of 15 amino acids. This chain's CDR3 is CASSEGQAPAYEQYF. In nucleotides, the CDR3 is TGCGCCAGCAGCGAGGGACAGGCCCCAGCCTACGAGCAGTACTTC. Looking up the rest from reference TRBV5-1 and TRBJ2-7 gives the full variable domain: KAGVTQTPRYLIKTRGQQVTLSCSPISGHRSVSWYQQTPGQGLQFLFEYFSETQRNKGNFPGRFSGRQFSNSRSEMNVSTLELGDSALYLCASSEGQAPAYEQYFGPGTRLTVT.

This clone was recorded a few times. This CDR3 is CSVYMNTEAFF. For the CDR3, the DNA is TGCAGCGTGTACATGAACACTGAAGCTTTCTTT. The rearrangement uses TRBV29-1 and TRBJ1-1; no clear D gene. The CDR3 consists of 11 residues. Trimming removed 6 bases from V and 0 bases from J, with 5 bases in between. The germline CDR1 and CDR2 sequences are SQVTM and ANQGSEA.

The chain combines TRBV5-1 with TRBJ2-5, with D maybe TRBD2 (6 bases). The germline gives CDR1 SGHRS, CDR2 YFSETQ. This CDR3 is built from 16 residues. Between the trimmed V and J ends, which lost 0 bases and 5 bases, there was a span of 17 bases. CDR3: CASSLAGSPQRETQYF. The CDR3 DNA is TGCGCCAGCAGCTTGGCCGGGAGCCCCCAGAGGGAGACCCAGTACTTC.

The rearrangement links TRBV4-1 to TRBJ2-2; 10 bases are a match to TRBD2. This CDR3 is 15 amino acids long. The V segment lost 7 bases and the J segment 5 bases; nucleotides outside the gene matches: 7. The germline gives CDR1 MGHRA, CDR2 YSYEKL. This CDR3 reads CASIPLAGSTGELFF. DNA of the CDR3: TGCGCCAGCATACCACTAGCGGGAAGTACCGGGGAGCTGTTTTTT.

J is TRBJ2-7 and V is TRBV19; tentatively, D is TRBD2 (6 bases). V dropped 5 bases and J dropped 3 bases, with 14 bases sitting between them. Germline CDR1 is LNHDA and CDR2 is SQIVND (reference sequence). The CDR3 covers 14 residues. The chain's CDR3 is CASSVTGRSYEQYF. The CDR3 DNA reads as TGTGCCAGTAGTGTTACCGGGAGAAGCTACGAGCAGTACTTC.

The CDR3 region is CSDRTSGGSYEQYF. CDR3 DNA sequence: TGCAGCGATAGGACTAGCGGGGGCTCCTACGAGCAGTACTTC. J is TRBJ2-7 and V is TRBV29-1; TRBD2 agrees at 13 bases. The CDR3 covers 14 residues. Germline lookup yields CDR1 SQVTM and CDR2 ANQGSEA. Trimming at V came to 7 bases and at J to 0 bases, leaving 3 bases not matched to a gene.

This clone has just one count. CDR3 region: CASGWTLGLANYGYTF. Written as DNA, the CDR3 is TGTGCTAGTGGTTGGACCTTGGGACTAGCTAACTATGGCTACACCTTC. The V and J genes are TRBV12-5 and TRBJ1-2, with D perhaps TRBD1 (5 bases). This CDR3 spans 16 amino acids. V lost 4 bases and J lost 0, with 15 bases in between. From germline, CDR1 is LGHNT and CDR2 FRNRAP.

The chain carries TRBV11-2 and TRBJ1-5; no clear D gene. CDR1 and CDR2 (germline): SGHAT, FQNNGV. Trimming cost V 5 bases and J 5 bases, with 16 bases left between them. This CDR3 contains 15 residues. CDR3 DNA sequence: TGTGCCAGCAGCCCACTGGGCAGGCCTGATCAGCCCCAGCATTTT. Encoded protein: CASSPLGRPDQPQHF.

The chain couples TRBV9 to TRBJ2-2; D not certain. CDR3 length: 16 amino acids. In germline, CDR1 is SGDLS, CDR2 YYNGEE. V was cut by 0 bases and J by 4 bases, with 13 bases left in between. This CDR3 reads CASSVDSGFGTGELFF. CDR3 nucleotide sequence: TGTGCCAGCAGCGTAGATTCCGGGTTCGGCACCGGGGAGCTGTTTTTT.

The chain joins TRBV11-1 to TRBJ2-1; D perhaps matches TRBD2 (6 bases). Trimming removed 1 base at V and 0 bases at J, with 10 bases between. There are 16 residues in the CDR3. Germline CDR1 SGHAT, CDR2 FQDESV (reference sequence). Here the CDR3 reads CASSLGGVSSYNEQFF. Written as DNA, the CDR3 is TGTGCCAGCAGCTTAGGCGGGGTGTCCTCCTACAATGAGCAGTTCTTC.

CDR3 protein: CASSLKFAGDSKLYNEQFF. The CDR3 coding sequence is TGTGCCAGCAGCTTAAAGTTCGCGGGGGACTCCAAGCTATACAATGAGCAGTTCTTC. This chain joins TRBV7-6 and TRBJ2-1; 7 nucleotides agree with TRBD2. The germline gives CDR1 SGHVS, CDR2 FNYEAQ. The CDR3 is 19 amino acids. V shed 2 bases, J shed 4 bases, and the junction held 17 bases outside the gene matches.

The V call is TRBV28, the J call TRBJ1-1; TRBD1 matches 8 bases. Trimming removed 5 bases from V and 5 bases from J; junction bases left unmatched: 1. CDR3 length equals 12 residues. CDR1 and CDR2 (germline): MDHEN, SYDVKM. The CDR3 protein is CASSTGGTEAFF. The CDR3 DNA reads as TGTGCCAGCAGTACAGGGGGGACTGAAGCTTTCTTT.

For this clone: Its ends do not fully match the called genes, so a read error is possible. The chain recombines TRBV29-1 with TRBJ2-7; tentatively, D is TRBD2 (6 bases). Germline values: CDR1 SQVTM, CDR2 ANQGSEA. The length of the CDR3 is 13 residues. The CDR3 region has the DNA TGCAGCGTTGAAGATAGCCGCGGGACCGAGCGGTACTTC. It is translated as CSVEDSRGTERYF.

This chain joins TRBV2 and TRBJ1-2, with D possibly being TRBD1 (6 bases). Trimming stripped 6 bases from V and 8 bases from J, with 13 bases between. The V gene's germline CDR1 is SNHLY and CDR2 FYNNEI. The CDR3 consists of 12 residues. CDR3 protein: CASRDNRVGYTF. Written as DNA, the CDR3 is TGTGCCAGCAGAGACAACAGGGTAGGCTACACCTTC.

This chain joins TRBV15 and TRBJ2-5, with TRBD1 as a possible D gene (6 bases). Trimming pared 8 bases from V and 1 base from J, leaving 14 bases between. Per germline, CDR1 LNHNV and CDR2 YYDKDF (reference sequence). The CDR3 extends over 14 amino acids. In DNA, the CDR3 is TGTGCCACCTCGATCCGGGACACCCAAGAGACCCAGTACTTC. Translated: CATSIRDTQETQYF.

Written as DNA, the CDR3 is TGTGCCGTAAAGGGGGGGGGCGGTCAGCCCCAGCATTTT. Protein: CAVKGGGGQPQHF. V gene TRBV5-4 combines with J gene TRBJ1-5; tentatively, D is TRBD1 (6 bases). CDR3 length: 13 amino acids. With 10 bases removed from V and 6 bases from J, the gap between germline ends came to 17 bases. Germline V gene sequence: CDR1 SGHNT, CDR2 YYREEE (reference sequence).

This chain joins TRBV7-3 and TRBJ2-5, with D perhaps TRBD2 (6 bases). V gave up 7 bases and J gave up 0 bases, with 21 bases separating them. Germline assignment: CDR1 SGHTA and CDR2 FQGTGA. There are 17 residues in the CDR3. The CDR3 nucleotides are TGTGCCAGCACCTTTCGTATTAGCGGAATTCACCAAGAGACCCAGTACTTC. Encoded protein: CASTFRISGIHQETQYF.

The chain combines TRBV4-1 with TRBJ1-1, with D maybe TRBD1 (5 bases). Trimming removed 1 base from V and 0 bases from J, with 15 bases in between. This CDR3 has 17 amino acids. Germline V CDR1 and CDR2: MGHRA, YSYEKL. The CDR3 is CASSQGSDSPLNTEAFF. The CDR3 region has the DNA TGCGCCAGCAGCCAAGGGTCAGACAGCCCATTGAACACTGAAGCTTTCTTT.

The DNA for the CDR3 is TGTGCCAGCAGCCAACATGGTAGGGGGGGCTGGACTGAAGCTTTCTTT. Amino acid sequence: CASSQHGRGGWTEAFF. The chain joins TRBV5-5 to TRBJ1-1; D might be TRBD1 (6 bases). The germline V gene has CDR1 SGHKS and CDR2 YYEKEE (reference sequence). This CDR3 has 16 amino acids. Deletions cut 4 bases from V and 5 bases from J, with 21 bases between.

The chain links TRBV5-5 to TRBJ2-7; 7 nucleotides agree with TRBD1. V gave up 3 bases and J gave up 3 bases; unmatched junction bases: 9. This CDR3 is 15 amino acids long. The germline gives CDR1 SGHKS, CDR2 YYEKEE (reference sequence). The CDR3 DNA reads TGTGCCAGCAGCTCCCGGGACAGTCACTTCTACGAGCAGTACTTC. Its translation is CASSSRDSHFYEQYF.

J is TRBJ1-5 and V is TRBV7-2, with D tentatively TRBD1 (5 bases). Germline V lookup: CDR1 SGHTA, CDR2 FQGNSA. This CDR3 comprises 14 residues. The ends were cut back, 5 bases at V and 9 bases at J, with 17 bases in the middle. The DNA for the CDR3 is TGTGCCAGCAGCCCCCCCCGGGGGGGTCGGCCCCAGCATTTT. Translation gives CASSPPRGGRPQHF.

V and J are TRBV7-6 and TRBJ2-2; 8 nucleotides agree with TRBD2. With V trimmed by 4 bases and J by 0 bases, 7 bases remained unmatched. Per germline, CDR1 SGHVS and CDR2 FNYEAQ. This CDR3 spans 17 amino acids. The CDR3 loop is CASSSISGSSNTGELFF. CDR3 DNA: TGTGCCAGCAGCTCTATCAGCGGGAGTTCGAACACCGGGGAGCTGTTTTTT.